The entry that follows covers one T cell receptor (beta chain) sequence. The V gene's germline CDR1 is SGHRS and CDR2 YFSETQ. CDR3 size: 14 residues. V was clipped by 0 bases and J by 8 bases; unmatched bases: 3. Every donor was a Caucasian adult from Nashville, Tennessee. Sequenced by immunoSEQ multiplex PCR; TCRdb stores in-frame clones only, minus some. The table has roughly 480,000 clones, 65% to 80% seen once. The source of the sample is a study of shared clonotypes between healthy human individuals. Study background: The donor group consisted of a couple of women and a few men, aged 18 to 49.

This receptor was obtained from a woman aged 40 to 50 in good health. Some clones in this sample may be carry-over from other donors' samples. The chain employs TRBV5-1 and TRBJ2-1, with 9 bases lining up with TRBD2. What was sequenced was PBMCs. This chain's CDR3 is CASSLVAGVDEQFF. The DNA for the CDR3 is TGCGCCAGCAGCTTGGTAGCGGGAGTAGATGAGCAGTTCTTC. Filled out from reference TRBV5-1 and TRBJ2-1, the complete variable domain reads KAGVTQTPRYLIKTRGQQVTLSCSPISGHRSVSWYQQTPGQGLQFLFEYFSETQRNKGNFPGRFSGRQFSNSRSEMNVSTLELGDSALYLCASSLVAGVDEQFFGPGTRLTVL.